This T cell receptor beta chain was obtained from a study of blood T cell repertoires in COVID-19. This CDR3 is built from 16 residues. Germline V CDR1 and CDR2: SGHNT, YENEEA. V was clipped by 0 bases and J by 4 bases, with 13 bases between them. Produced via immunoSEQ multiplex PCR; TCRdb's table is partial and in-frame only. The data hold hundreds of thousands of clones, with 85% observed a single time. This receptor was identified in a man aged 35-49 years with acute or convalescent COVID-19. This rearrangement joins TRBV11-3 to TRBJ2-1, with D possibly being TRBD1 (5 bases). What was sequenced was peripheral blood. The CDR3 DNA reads TGTGCCAGCAGCTTAGAGGGGCAGTTGTCTTACAATGAGCAGTTCTTC. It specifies CASSLEGQLSYNEQFF. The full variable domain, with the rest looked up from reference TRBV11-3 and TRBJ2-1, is EAGVVQSPRYKIIEKKQPVAFWCNPISGHNTLYWYLQNLGQGPELLIRYENEEAVDDSQLPKDRFSAERLKGVDSTLKIQPAELGDSAVYLCASSLEGQLSYNEQFFGPGTRLTVL.